The 18 T cell receptor beta chains below come from one sample, sequenced in a study of T-cell memory formation after mild COVID-19. MiXCR, run by TCRdb on the 5' RACE reads, gives a single entry per CDR3 protein. Among a few hundred thousand distinct CDR3 sequences listed, 8% to 10% were seen once. Sequencing was performed on PBMCs or a T cell subset sorted from them (not recorded which). All receptors derive from a man aged 18 to 29 who had mild COVID-19 (a few samples of this study predate the infection). Cell type and time point are not known.

This chain uses TRBV7-2 with TRBJ1-2; TRBD1 matches at 7 bases. This CDR3 is 14 amino acids long. Germline loops: CDR1 SGHTA, CDR2 FQGNSA. With 4 bases clipped from V and 3 bases from J, the junction kept 5 bases outside the gene matches. CDR3 sequence: CASSYQGGDYGYTF. The DNA of the CDR3 is TGTGCCAGCAGCTACCAGGGGGGAGACTATGGCTACACCTTC.

In this sample, this clonotype turned up a few times. V is TRBV9 and J is TRBJ1-1, with 7 bases identical to TRBD1. Germline CDR1 SGDLS, CDR2 YYNGEE. The CDR3 length is 15 residues. V shed 4 bases, J shed 1 base, and the junction held 7 bases outside the gene matches. The CDR3 sequence: CASSLRTGGNTEAFF. In DNA form, the CDR3 reads TGTGCCAGCAGCCTCCGGACAGGTGGGAACACTGAAGCTTTCTTT.

This clonotype was recorded a few times. This chain uses TRBV5-6 with TRBJ1-5; a weak D match, TRBD1 (5 bases). The ends were cut back, 3 bases at V and 11 bases at J, with 15 bases in the middle. CDR1 is SGHDT, CDR2 YYEEEE, per germline. CDR3 length equals 13 residues. The DNA for the CDR3 is TGTGCCAGCAGCTCGGGTCTTTTAGGGGCCCAGCATTTT. It codes for CASSSGLLGAQHF.

The V and J genes are TRBV6-5 and TRBJ2-1; D not certain. From germline, CDR1 is MNHEY and CDR2 SVGAGI. The CDR3 covers 15 residues. The V end lost 8 bases, the J end lost 1 base, and 15 bases lay between the germline ends. The CDR3 region is CASVKGSWSYNEQFF. CDR3 sequence (DNA): TGTGCCAGCGTAAAGGGAAGTTGGTCCTACAATGAGCAGTTCTTC.

This clonotype showed up just a few times. The J gene is TRBJ1-1, the V gene TRBV7-2, with D possibly being TRBD1 (5 bases). The germline V and J ends were trimmed by 5 bases and 3 bases, with 13 bases remaining between them. The germline V gene encodes CDR1 SGHTA and CDR2 FQGNSA. CDR3 size: 14 residues. The CDR3 region is CASSGREGDTEAFF. The CDR3 bases are TGTGCCAGCAGCGGCAGGGAAGGCGACACTGAAGCTTTCTTT.

This rearrangement joins TRBV20-1 to TRBJ2-3; TRBD2 agrees at 14 bases. The CDR3 has 15 residues. The ends lost 3 bases at V and 7 bases at J; junction bases unmatched: 6. Per germline, CDR1 DFQATT and CDR2 SNEGSKA (reference sequence). The CDR3 coding sequence is TGCAGTGCTAGCTCTGGACTAGCGGGGGGTTATACGCAGTATTTT. Its translation is CSASSGLAGGYTQYF.

CDR3 DNA sequence: TGCGCCAGCAGCTTGGCCGTGAGGAACACTGAAGCTTTCTTT. The encoded protein is CASSLAVRNTEAFF. The chain carries TRBV5-1 and TRBJ1-1; D unresolved. CDR1 is SGHRS, CDR2 YFSETQ, per germline. This CDR3 contains 14 residues. The V and J ends lost 0 bases and 1 base respectively, with 7 bases between them.

This clonotype showed up just a few times. The chain uses TRBV5-1 and TRBJ1-1; D call uncertain. V lost 3 bases, J lost 4 bases, and 16 bases lay in between. Germline CDR1 and CDR2: SGHRS and YFSETQ. This CDR3 is built from 15 residues. The CDR3 loop reads CASSSGPLGITEAFF. The CDR3 nucleotides are TGCGCCAGCAGCTCTGGGCCTCTCGGCATCACTGAAGCTTTCTTT.

This clonotype came up a few times. V usage is TRBV12-3 or TRBV12-4 and J usage is TRBJ2-7; the D gene is possibly TRBD2 (5 bases). Trimming pared 5 bases from V and 12 bases from J, leaving 17 bases between. There are 12 residues in the CDR3. The chain's CDR3 is CASSRSSSPGYF. As DNA, the CDR3 is TGTGCCAGCAGTCGTTCTAGCTCCCCTGGGTACTTC.

The V and J genes are TRBV20-1 and TRBJ1-1; D remains unclear. Germline CDR1 reads DFQATT; CDR2 reads SNEGSKA (reference sequence). The CDR3 is made up of 15 amino acids. Between the trimmed V and J ends, which lost 2 bases and 10 bases, there was a span of 23 bases. The CDR3 loop reads CSARSHSVNAAVAFF. CDR3 coding DNA: TGCAGTGCTAGATCCCACTCCGTTAATGCTGCAGTAGCTTTCTTT.

This clonotype was seen repeatedly, ten times or more. The J gene is TRBJ2-5, the V gene TRBV20-1; D is unresolved. This CDR3 contains 12 residues. CDR1 and CDR2 (germline): DFQATT, SNEGSKA (reference sequence). Trimming cost V 7 bases and J 5 bases, with 14 bases left between them. This CDR3 is CSVARVGETQYF. DNA for the CDR3: TGCAGTGTTGCCCGGGTTGGGGAGACCCAGTACTTC.

This clonotype appeared a few times. V is TRBV7-8 and J is TRBJ2-7; D is unclear. This CDR3 has 12 amino acids. The V and J ends lost 1 base and 5 bases respectively, with 6 bases between them. The germline V gene encodes CDR1 SGHVS and CDR2 FQNEAQ. CDR3 loop: CASSLGYHEQYV. The CDR3 nucleotides read TGTGCCAGCAGCTTAGGGTACCACGAGCAGTACGTC.

This chain connects TRBV19 to TRBJ2-6, with D perhaps TRBD1 (6 bases). Trimming removed 4 bases at V and 0 bases at J, with 13 bases between. The length of the CDR3 is 17 residues. Germline V gene sequence: CDR1 LNHDA, CDR2 SQIVND (reference sequence). CDR3 sequence reads: CASSKLTGRSGANVLTF. CDR3 nucleotides: TGTGCCAGTAGTAAGTTGACAGGCCGCTCTGGGGCCAACGTCCTGACTTTC.

There are many counts of this clonotype. The chain links TRBV5-1 to TRBJ2-3, with unresolved D. V was trimmed by 2 bases and J by 0 bases, leaving 10 bases between them. CDR3 length: 15 residues. In germline, CDR1 is SGHRS, CDR2 YFSETQ. CDR3 protein: CASSFLAPSTDTQYF. In DNA form, the CDR3 reads TGCGCCAGCAGCTTCTTAGCTCCTAGCACAGATACGCAGTATTTT.

A few counts support this clonotype. This chain uses TRBV5-1 with TRBJ1-5, with D possibly being TRBD1 (5 bases). The germline V gene encodes CDR1 SGHRS and CDR2 YFSETQ. Trimming took off 2 bases at V and 2 bases at J, with 11 bases between the two ends. The CDR3 extends over 15 amino acids. The CDR3, as DNA: TGCGCCAGCAGCTTCGAGGGGATTGGCAATCAGCCCCAGCATTTT. This codes for CASSFEGIGNQPQHF.

This clonotype was detected a few times. This chain connects TRBV20-1 to TRBJ2-7; the D gene is possibly TRBD1 (6 bases). The germline V and J ends were trimmed by 4 bases and 5 bases, with 24 bases remaining between them. The CDR3 has 16 residues. CDR1 and CDR2 (germline): DFQATT, SNEGSKA (reference sequence). CDR3 residues: CSAKDSPGLRPHEQYF. The CDR3 nucleotides are TGCAGTGCTAAGGACAGTCCGGGTCTGCGCCCGCACGAGCAGTACTTC.

This clonotype was seen repeatedly, ten times or more. The chain joins TRBV10-3 to TRBJ2-5; TRBD2 agrees at 13 bases. J gave up 1 base and V 10 bases, and 3 bases lay outside the gene matches. Germline V CDR1 and CDR2: ENHRY, SYGVKD. The CDR3 loop spans 14 amino acids. The CDR3 loop is CASGTSGVQETQYF. The CDR3 coding sequence is TGTGCCAGCGGGACTAGCGGGGTCCAAGAGACCCAGTACTTC.

This clonotype was found many times. At one of its ends the junction is not consistent with the germline gene, which may arise from a read error. The V call is TRBV7-3, the J call TRBJ2-3, with 7 bases identical to TRBD1. Germline V CDR1 and CDR2: SGHTA, FQGTGA. The CDR3 has 14 amino acids. CDR3 nucleotides: TGTGCCAGCAGCCTAACAGGGGCCCGAGATACGCAGTATTTT. It specifies CASSLTGARDTQYF. The whole variable domain, filled in from reference TRBV7-3 and TRBJ2-3, reads GAGVSQTPSNKVTEKGKYVELRCDPISGHTALYWYRQSLGQGPEFLIYFQGTGAADDSGLPNDRFFAVRPEGSVSTLKIQRTERGDSAVYLCASSLTGARDTQYFGPGTRLTVL.